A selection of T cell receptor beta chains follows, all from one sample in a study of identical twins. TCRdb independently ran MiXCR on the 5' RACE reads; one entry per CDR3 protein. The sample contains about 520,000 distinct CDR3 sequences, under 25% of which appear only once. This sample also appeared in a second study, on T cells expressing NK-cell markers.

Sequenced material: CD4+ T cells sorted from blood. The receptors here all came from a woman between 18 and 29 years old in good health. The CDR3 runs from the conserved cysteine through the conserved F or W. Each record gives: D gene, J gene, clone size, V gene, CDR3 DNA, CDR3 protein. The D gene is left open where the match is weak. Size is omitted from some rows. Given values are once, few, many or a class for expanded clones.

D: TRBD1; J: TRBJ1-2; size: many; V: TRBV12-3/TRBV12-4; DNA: TGTGCCAGCAGTATCAGCCGGGGACAGCGAAATAAAGCTAACTATGGCTACACCTTC; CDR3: CASSISRGQRNKANYGYTF
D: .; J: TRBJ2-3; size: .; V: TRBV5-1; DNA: TGCGCCAGTAGGGACTTCCTCAGCATGGATACGCAGTATTTT; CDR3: CASRDFLSMDTQYF
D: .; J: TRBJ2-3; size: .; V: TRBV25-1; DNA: TGTGCCAGCAGTGAATCTTCGAGGGGTACGCAGTATTTT; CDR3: CASSESSRGTQYF
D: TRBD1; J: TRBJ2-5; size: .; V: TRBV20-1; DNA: TGCAGTGCTGGGCCTGGTGGGGGCAGGGGGCAAGAGACCCAGTACTTC; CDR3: CSAGPGGGRGQETQYF
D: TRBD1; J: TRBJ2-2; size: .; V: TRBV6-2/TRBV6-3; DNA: TGTGCCAGCAGACCTACCGGGACAGTGAACACCGGGGAGCTGTTTTTT; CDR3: CASRPTGTVNTGELFF
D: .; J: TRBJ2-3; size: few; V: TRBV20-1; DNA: TGCAGTGCCATGCGGGACCGGCAGGATACGCAGTATTTT; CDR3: CSAMRDRQDTQYF
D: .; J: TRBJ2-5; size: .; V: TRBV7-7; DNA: TGTGCCAGCAGCTTAAGGCCTAGCAGAGAAGAGACCCAGTACTTC; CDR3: CASSLRPSREETQYF
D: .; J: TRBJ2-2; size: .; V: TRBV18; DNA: TGTGCCAGCCCCCCCGGCCGGAACACCGGGGAGCTGTTTTTT; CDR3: CASPPGRNTGELFF
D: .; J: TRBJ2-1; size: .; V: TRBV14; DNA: TGTGCCAGCAGCCAATTCATCGGCGGAAATCTATACAATGAGCAGTTCTTC; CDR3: CASSQFIGGNLYNEQFF
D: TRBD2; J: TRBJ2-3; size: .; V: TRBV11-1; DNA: TGTGCCAGCAGCTTTGGAATTCCGGGACTAGCGGATACAGATACGCAGTATTTT; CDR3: CASSFGIPGLADTDTQYF
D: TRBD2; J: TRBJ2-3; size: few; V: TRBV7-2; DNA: TGTGCCAGCAGCTCCGCCTCGACTAGCGGGAGTACAGATACGCAGTATTTT; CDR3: CASSSASTSGSTDTQYF
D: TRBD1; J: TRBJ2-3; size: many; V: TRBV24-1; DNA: TGTGCCACCAGTGATCCACAGGGGCGCACAGATACGCAGTATTTT; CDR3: CATSDPQGRTDTQYF
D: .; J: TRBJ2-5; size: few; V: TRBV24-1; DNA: TGTGCCACCTCGGACACCTACCAAGAGACCCAGTACTTC; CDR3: CATSDTYQETQYF
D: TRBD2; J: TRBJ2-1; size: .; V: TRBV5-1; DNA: TGCGCCAGCAGCTTAACTAGCGTTGGTGCCGATGAGCAGTTCTTC; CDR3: CASSLTSVGADEQFF
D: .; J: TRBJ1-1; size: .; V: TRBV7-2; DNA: TGTGCCAGCAGCTTAGCGGCATGGGGGCCTGAAGCTTTCTTT; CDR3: CASSLAAWGPEAFF
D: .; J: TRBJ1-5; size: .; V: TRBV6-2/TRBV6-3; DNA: TGTGCCAGCAGTTACTTGGAGGGCAACCAGCCCCAGCATTTT; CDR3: CASSYLEGNQPQHF
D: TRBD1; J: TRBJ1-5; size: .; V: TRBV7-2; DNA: TGTGCCAGCAGCTTTCGACCGGGACAGGGACCCTATCAGCCCCAGCATTTT; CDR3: CASSFRPGQGPYQPQHF
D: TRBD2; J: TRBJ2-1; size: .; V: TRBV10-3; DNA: TGTGCCATAAGATTAGCGGGAAGCGGTACCGAACTGGGTCCCTACAATGAGCAGTTCTTC; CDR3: CAIRLAGSGTELGPYNEQFF
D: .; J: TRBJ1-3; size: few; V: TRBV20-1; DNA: TGCAGTGCTAGCATTGGACGGATTAACGGAAACACCATATATTTT; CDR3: CSASIGRINGNTIYF
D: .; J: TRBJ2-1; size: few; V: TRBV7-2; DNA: TGTGCCAGCAGCTTATCGACAGCTTCCTACAATGAGCAGTTCTTC; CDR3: CASSLSTASYNEQFF
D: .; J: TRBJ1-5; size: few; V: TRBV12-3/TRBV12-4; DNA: TGTGCCAGCTTGGGGCGGGGACGCAATCAGCCCCAGCATTTT; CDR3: CASLGRGRNQPQHF